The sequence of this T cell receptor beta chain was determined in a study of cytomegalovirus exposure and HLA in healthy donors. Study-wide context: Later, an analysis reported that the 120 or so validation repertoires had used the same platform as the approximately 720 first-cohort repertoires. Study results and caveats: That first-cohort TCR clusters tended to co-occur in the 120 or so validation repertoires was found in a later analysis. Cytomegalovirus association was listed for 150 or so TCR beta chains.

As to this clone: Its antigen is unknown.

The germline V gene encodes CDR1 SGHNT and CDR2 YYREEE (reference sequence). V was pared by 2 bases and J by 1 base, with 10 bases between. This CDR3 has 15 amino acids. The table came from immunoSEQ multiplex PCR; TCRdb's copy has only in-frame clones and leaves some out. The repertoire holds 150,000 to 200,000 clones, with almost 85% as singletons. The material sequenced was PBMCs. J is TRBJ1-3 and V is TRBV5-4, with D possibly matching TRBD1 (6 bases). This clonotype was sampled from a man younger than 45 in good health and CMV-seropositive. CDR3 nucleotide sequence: TGTGCCAGCAGCTTCGGACAGATTTCTGGAAACACCATATATTTT. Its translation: CASSFGQISGNTIYF.